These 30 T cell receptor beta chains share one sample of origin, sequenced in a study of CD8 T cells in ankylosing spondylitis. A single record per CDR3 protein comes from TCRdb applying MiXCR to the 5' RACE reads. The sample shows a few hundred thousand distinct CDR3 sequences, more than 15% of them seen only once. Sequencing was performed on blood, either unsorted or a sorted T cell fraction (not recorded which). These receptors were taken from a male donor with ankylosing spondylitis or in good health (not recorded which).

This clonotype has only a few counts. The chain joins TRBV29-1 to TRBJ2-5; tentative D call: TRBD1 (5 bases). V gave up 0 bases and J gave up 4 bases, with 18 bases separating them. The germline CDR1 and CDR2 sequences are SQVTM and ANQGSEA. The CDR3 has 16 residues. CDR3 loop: CSVEDWGTLSSETQYF. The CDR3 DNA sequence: TGCAGCGTTGAAGATTGGGGCACCCTGAGTTCAGAGACCCAGTACTTC.

CDR3 sequence (DNA): TGCAGTGCTCCTAGGACAGGGGGAGACTACGAGCAGTACTTC. It translates to CSAPRTGGDYEQYF. J is TRBJ2-7 and V is TRBV20-1; 10 bases agree with TRBD1. Trimming took 5 bases from V and 3 from J; bases not matched to a gene: 7. Germline CDR1 reads DFQATT; CDR2 reads SNEGSKA (reference sequence). The CDR3 is 14 residues long.

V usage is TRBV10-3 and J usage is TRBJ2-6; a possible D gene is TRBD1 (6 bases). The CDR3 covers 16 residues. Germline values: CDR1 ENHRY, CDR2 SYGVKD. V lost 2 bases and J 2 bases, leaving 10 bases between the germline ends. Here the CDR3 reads CAISEVQGTGANVLTF. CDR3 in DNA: TGTGCCATCAGTGAGGTACAGGGCACTGGGGCCAACGTCCTGACTTTC.

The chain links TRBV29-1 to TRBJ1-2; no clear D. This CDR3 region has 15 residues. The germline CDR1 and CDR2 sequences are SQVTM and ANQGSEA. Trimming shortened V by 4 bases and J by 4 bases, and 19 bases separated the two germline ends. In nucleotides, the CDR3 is TGCAGCGTTGGAGCCCCAATCGGCCTGGGCTATGGCTACACCTTC. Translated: CSVGAPIGLGYGYTF.

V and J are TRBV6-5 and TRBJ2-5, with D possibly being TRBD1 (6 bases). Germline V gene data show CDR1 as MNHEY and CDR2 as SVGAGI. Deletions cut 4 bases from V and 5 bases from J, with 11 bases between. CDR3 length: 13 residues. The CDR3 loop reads CASSWTVGETQYF. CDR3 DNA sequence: TGTGCCAGCAGTTGGACAGTGGGGGAGACCCAGTACTTC.

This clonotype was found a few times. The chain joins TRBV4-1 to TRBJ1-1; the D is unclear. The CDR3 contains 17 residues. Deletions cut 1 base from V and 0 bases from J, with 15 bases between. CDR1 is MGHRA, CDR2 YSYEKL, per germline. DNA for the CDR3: TGCGCCAGCAGCCAAGGATCCTTCAGCCTAATGAACACTGAAGCTTTCTTT. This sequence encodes CASSQGSFSLMNTEAFF.

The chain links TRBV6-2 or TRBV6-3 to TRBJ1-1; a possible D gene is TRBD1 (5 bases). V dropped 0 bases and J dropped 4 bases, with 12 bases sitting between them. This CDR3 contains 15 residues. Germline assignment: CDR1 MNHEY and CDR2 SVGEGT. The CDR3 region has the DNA TGTGCCAGCAGTTACTCGGACACCCTGGGCACTGAAGCTTTCTTT. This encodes CASSYSDTLGTEAFF.

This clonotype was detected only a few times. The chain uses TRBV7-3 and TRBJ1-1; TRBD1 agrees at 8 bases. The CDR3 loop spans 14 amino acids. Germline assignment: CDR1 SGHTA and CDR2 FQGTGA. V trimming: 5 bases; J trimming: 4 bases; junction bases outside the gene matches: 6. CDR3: CASSTHRGSTEAFF. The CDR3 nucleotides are TGTGCCAGCAGCACTCACAGGGGGAGCACTGAAGCTTTCTTT.

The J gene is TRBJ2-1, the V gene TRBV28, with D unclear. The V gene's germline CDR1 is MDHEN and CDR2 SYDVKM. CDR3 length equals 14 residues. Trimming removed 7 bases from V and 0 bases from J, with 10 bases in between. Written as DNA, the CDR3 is TGTGCCAGCACCTTCATCTCCTCCTACAATGAGCAGTTCTTC. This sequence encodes CASTFISSYNEQFF.

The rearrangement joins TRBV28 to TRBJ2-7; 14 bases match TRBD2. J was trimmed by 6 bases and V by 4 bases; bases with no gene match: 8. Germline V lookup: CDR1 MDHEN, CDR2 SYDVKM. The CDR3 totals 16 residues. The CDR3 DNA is TGTGCCAGCAGTTGGGGACTAGCGGGAGTGGGCCGCGAGCAGTACTTC. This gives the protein CASSWGLAGVGREQYF.

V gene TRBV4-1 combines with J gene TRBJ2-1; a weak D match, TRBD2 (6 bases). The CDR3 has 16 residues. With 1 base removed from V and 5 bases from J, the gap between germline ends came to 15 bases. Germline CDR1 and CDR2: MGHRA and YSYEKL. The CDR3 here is CASSQVVGGLDNEQFF. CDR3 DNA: TGCGCCAGCAGCCAAGTTGTCGGGGGATTGGACAATGAGCAGTTCTTC.

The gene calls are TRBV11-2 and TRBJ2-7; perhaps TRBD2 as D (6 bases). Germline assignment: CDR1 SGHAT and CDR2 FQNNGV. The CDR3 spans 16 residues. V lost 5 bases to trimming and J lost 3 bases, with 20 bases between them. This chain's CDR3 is CASSTLGGVEFYEQYF. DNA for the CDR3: TGTGCCAGCAGCACCTTAGGAGGGGTGGAATTCTACGAGCAGTACTTC.

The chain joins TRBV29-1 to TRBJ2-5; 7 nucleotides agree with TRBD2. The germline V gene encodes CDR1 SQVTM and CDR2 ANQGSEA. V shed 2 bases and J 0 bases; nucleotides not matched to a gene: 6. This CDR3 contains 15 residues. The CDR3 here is CSVETRDYYQETQYF. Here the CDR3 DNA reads TGCAGCGTTGAAACCCGGGACTACTACCAAGAGACCCAGTACTTC. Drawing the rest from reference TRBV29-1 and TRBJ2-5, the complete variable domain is SAVISQKPSRDICQRGTSLTIQCQVDSQVTMMFWYRQQPGQSLTLIATANQGSEATYESGFVIDKFPISRPNLTFSTLTVSNMSPEDSSIYLCSVETRDYYQETQYFGPGTRLLVL.

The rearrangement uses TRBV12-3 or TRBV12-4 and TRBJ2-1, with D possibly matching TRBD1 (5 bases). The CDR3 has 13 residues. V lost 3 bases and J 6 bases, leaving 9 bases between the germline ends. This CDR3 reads CASSLDKSNEQFF. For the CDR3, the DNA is TGTGCCAGCAGTTTGGACAAATCCAATGAGCAGTTCTTC.

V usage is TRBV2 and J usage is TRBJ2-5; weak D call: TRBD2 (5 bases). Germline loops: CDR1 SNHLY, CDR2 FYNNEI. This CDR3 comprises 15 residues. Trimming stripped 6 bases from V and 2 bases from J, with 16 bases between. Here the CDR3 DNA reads TGTGCCAGCAGGATGATCCCGGGAAATCAAGAGACCCAGTACTTC. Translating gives CASRMIPGNQETQYF. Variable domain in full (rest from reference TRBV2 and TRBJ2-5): EPEVTQTPSHQVTQMGQEVILRCVPISNHLYFYWYRQILGQKVEFLVSFYNNEISEKSEIFDDQFSVERPDGSNFTLKIRSTKLEDSAMYFCASRMIPGNQETQYFGPGTRLLVL.

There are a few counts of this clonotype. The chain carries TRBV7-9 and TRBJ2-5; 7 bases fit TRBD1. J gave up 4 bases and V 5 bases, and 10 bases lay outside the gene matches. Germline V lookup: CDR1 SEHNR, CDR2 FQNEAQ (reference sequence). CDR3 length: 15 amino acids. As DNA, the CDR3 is TGTGCCAGCAGCGATCAGGACAGGTCGAGAGAGACCCAGTACTTC. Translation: CASSDQDRSRETQYF. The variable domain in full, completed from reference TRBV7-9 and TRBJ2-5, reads DTGVSQNPRHKITKRGQNVTFRCDPISEHNRLYWYRQTLGQGPEFLTYFQNEAQLEKSRLLSDRFSAERPKGSFSTLEIQRTEQGDSAMYLCASSDQDRSRETQYFGPGTRLLVL.

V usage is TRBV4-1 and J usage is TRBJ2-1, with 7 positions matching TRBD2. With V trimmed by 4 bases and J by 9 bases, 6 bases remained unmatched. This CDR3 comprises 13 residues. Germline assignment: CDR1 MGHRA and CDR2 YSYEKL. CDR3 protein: CASSLGLVSEQFF. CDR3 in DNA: TGCGCCAGCAGCCTCGGACTAGTGTCTGAGCAGTTCTTC.

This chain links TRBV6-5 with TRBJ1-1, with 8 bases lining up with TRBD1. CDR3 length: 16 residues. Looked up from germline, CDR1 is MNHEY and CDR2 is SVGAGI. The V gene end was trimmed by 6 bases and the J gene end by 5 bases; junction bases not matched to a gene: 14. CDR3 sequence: CASSYDPDRVRTEAFF. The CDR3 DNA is TGTGCCAGCAGCTACGACCCGGACAGGGTGCGTACTGAAGCTTTCTTT.

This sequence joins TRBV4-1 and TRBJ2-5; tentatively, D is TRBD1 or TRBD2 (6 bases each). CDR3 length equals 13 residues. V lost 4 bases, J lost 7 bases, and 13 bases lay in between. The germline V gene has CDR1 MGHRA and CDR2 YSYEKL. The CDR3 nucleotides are TGCGCCAGCAGCCCCGACGAGGGGGGGACCCAGTACTTC. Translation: CASSPDEGGTQYF.

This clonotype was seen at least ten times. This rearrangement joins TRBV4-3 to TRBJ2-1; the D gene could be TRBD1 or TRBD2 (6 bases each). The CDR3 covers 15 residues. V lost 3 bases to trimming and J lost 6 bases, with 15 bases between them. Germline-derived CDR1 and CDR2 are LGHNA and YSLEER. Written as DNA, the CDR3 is TGCGCCAGCAGCCACGGAGGGGGTAGCCTCAATGAGCAGTTCTTC. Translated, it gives CASSHGGGSLNEQFF.

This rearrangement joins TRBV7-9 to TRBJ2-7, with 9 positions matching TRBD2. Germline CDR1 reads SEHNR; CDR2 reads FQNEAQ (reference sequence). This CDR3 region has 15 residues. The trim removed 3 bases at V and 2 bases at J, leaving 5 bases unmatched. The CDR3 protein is CASSFSGSETYEQYF. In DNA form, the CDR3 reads TGTGCCAGCAGCTTTAGCGGGAGCGAGACCTACGAGCAGTACTTC.

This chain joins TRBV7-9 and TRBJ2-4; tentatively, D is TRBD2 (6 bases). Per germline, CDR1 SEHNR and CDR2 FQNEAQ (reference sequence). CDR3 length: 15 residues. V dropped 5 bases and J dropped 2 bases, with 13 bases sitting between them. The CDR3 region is CASSPSGLSKNIQYF. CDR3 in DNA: TGTGCCAGCAGCCCGTCGGGACTGTCCAAAAACATTCAGTACTTC.

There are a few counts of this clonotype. The CDR3 here is CASSVGGTGFGEQYF. The CDR3 region has the DNA TGTGCCAGCAGCGTCGGCGGGACAGGGTTTGGCGAGCAGTACTTC. This sequence joins TRBV9 and TRBJ2-7; 9 bases fit TRBD1. V was clipped by 2 bases and J by 6 bases; unmatched bases: 9. CDR1 and CDR2 (germline): SGDLS, YYNGEE. The CDR3 contains 15 residues.

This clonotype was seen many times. The CDR3 nucleotides read TGTGCCAGCAGTTACGATAAGCGGACTGGTGGGGAGACCCAGTACTTC. Residues: CASSYDKRTGGETQYF. The chain carries TRBV6-2 or TRBV6-3 and TRBJ2-5, with D possibly being TRBD2 (5 bases). CDR1 and CDR2 from the germline V gene are MNHEY and SVGEGT. Trimming removed 2 bases from V and 5 bases from J, with 18 bases in between. The CDR3 length is 16 residues.

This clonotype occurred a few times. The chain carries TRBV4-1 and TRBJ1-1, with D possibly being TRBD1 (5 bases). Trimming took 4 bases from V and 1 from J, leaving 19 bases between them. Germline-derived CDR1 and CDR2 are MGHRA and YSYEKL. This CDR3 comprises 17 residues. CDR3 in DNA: TGCGCCAGCAGCCCTAAAGGGGAGTTTCCCCCGAACACTGAAGCTTTCTTT. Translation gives CASSPKGEFPPNTEAFF.

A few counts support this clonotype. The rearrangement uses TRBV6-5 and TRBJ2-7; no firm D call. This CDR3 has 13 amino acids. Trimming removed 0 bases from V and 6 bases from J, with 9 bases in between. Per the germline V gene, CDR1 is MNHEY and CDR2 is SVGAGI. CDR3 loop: CASSYSGSGEQYF. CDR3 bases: TGTGCCAGCAGTTACTCGGGTTCCGGCGAGCAGTACTTC.

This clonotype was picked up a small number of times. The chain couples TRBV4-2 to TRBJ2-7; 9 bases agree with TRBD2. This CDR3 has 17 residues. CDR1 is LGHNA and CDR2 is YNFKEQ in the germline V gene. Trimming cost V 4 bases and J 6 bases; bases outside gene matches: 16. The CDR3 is CASSPLTTAGGLGEQYF. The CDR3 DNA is TGTGCCAGCAGCCCTCTCACTACAGCGGGAGGTTTAGGCGAGCAGTACTTC.

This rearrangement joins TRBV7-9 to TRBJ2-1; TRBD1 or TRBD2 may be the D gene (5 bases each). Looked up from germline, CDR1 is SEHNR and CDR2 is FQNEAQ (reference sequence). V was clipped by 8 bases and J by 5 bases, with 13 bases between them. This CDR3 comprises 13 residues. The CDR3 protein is CASRDGLDNEQFF. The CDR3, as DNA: TGTGCCAGCCGGGACGGGCTTGACAATGAGCAGTTCTTC. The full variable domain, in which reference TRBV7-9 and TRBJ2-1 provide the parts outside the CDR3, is DTGVSQNPRHKITKRGQNVTFRCDPISEHNRLYWYRQTLGQGPEFLTYFQNEAQLEKSRLLSDRFSAERPKGSFSTLEIQRTEQGDSAMYLCASRDGLDNEQFFGPGTRLTVL.

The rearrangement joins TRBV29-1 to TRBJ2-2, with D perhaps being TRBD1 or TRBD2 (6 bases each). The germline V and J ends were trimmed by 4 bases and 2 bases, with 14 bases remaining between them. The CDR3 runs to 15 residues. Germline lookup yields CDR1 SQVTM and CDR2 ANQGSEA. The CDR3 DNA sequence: TGCAGCGTTGGTGGAGGGGGTATAAACACCGGGGAGCTGTTTTTT. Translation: CSVGGGGINTGELFF.

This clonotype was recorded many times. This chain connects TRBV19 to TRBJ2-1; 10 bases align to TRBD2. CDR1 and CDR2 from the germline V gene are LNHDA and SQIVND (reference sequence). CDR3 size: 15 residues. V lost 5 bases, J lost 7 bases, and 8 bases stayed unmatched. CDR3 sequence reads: CASSGASGSFNEQFF. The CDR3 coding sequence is TGTGCCAGTAGTGGGGCTAGCGGGAGTTTTAATGAGCAGTTCTTC.